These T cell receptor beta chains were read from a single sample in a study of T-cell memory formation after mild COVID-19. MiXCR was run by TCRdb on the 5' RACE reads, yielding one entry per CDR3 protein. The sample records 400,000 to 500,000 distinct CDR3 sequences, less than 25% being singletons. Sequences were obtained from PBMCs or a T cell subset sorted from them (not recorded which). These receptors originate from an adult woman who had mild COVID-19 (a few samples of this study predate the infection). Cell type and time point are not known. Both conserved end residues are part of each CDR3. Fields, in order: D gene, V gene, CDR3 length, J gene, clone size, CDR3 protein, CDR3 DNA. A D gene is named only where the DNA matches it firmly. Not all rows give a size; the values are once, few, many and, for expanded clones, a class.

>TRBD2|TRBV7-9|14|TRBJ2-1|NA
CASIPGRAGDEQFF
TGTGCCAGCATCCCCGGCCGGGCGGGGGATGAGCAGTTCTTC
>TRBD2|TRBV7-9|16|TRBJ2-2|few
CASSPRGRGHTGELFF
TGTGCCAGCAGCCCTCGGGGGAGGGGACACACCGGGGAGCTGTTTTTT
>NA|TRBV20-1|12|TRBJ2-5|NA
CSARNHRETQYF
TGCAGTGCAAGGAATCACAGGGAGACCCAGTACTTC
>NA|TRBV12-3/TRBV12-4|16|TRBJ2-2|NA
CASRGGLILGTGELFF
TGTGCCAGCAGGGGCGGACTCATCCTGGGCACCGGGGAGCTGTTTTTT
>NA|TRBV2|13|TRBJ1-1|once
CASSLKGKTEAFF
TGTGCCAGCAGCCTGAAAGGGAAGACTGAAGCTTTCTTT
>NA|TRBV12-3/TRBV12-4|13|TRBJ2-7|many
CASSPGRGYEQYF
TGTGCCAGCAGTCCGGGACGGGGCTACGAGCAGTACTTC
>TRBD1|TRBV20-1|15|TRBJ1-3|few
CSAYRTGRAGNTIYF
TGCAGTGCTTACCGGACAGGTCGTGCTGGAAACACCATATATTTT
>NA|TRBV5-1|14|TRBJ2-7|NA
CASSYSGTVSEQYF
TGCGCCAGCAGCTACTCCGGGACGGTGAGCGAGCAGTACTTC
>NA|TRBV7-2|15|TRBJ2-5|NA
CASSPSAGRQETQYF
TGTGCCAGCAGCCCGTCGGCAGGGAGACAAGAGACCCAGTACTTC
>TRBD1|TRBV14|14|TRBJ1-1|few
CASSQAKGQGRAFF
TGTGCCAGCAGCCAAGCCAAAGGACAGGGTAGGGCTTTCTTT
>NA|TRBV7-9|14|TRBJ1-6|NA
CATKAWVNYSPLHF
TGTGCCACCAAGGCATGGGTGAACTATTCACCCCTCCACTTT
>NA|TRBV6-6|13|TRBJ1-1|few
CASSYPLGTEAFF
TGTGCCAGCAGTTACCCCTTGGGCACTGAAGCTTTCTTT
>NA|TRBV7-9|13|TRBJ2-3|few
CATTRDSGDTQYF
TGTGCCACCACGCGGGACTCGGGAGATACGCAGTATTTT
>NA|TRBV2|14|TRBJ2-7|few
CASISQQLSYEQYF
TGTGCCAGCATTTCCCAGCAACTCTCCTACGAGCAGTACTTC
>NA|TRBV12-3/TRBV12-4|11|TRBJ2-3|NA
CASSFSNTQYF
TGTGCCAGCAGTTTCTCAAATACGCAGTATTTT
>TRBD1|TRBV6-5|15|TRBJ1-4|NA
CASSDTGGRSEKLFF
TGTGCCAGCAGTGATACAGGGGGGAGGAGTGAAAAACTGTTTTTT
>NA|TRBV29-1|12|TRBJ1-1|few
CSVVKGNTEAFF
TGCAGCGTTGTAAAGGGGAACACTGAAGCTTTCTTT
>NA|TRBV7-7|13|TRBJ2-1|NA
CASSLVAWNEQFF
TGTGCCAGCAGCTTAGTGGCTTGGAATGAGCAGTTCTTC
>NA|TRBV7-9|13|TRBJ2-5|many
CASSFDSQETQYF
TGTGCCAGCAGCTTCGACAGCCAAGAGACCCAGTACTTC
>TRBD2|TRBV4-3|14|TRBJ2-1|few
CASSYNAGRAEQFF
TGCGCCAGCAGCTATAACGCGGGGAGGGCCGAGCAGTTCTTC